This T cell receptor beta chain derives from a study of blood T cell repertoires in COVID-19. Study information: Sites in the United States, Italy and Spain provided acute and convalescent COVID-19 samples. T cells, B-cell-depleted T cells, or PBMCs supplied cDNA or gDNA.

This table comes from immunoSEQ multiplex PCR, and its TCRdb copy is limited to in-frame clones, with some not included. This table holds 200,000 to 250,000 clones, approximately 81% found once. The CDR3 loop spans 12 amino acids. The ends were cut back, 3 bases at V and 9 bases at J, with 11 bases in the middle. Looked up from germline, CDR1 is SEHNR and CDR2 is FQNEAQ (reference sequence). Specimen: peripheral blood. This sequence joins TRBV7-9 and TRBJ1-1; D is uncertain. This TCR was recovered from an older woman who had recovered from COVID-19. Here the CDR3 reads CASSFGEDQAFF. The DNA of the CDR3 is TGTGCCAGCAGCTTTGGAGAGGATCAAGCTTTCTTT.